The clone carrying this T cell receptor beta chain turned up a few times. The antigen is unknown. From germline, CDR1 is SGHAT and CDR2 FQNNGV. Trimming removed 0 bases at V and 4 bases at J, with 10 bases between. The CDR3 totals 15 residues. This record comes from a study of T cells after yellow fever vaccination. Points from the study as a whole: Post-booster repertoires again held most primary-vaccination clones (about 96% CD4, just under 90% CD8). Clonotypes appearing in both CD4 and CD8 compartments existed, and their share was small.

Production of TCR cDNA was by 5'RACE template switching, which also added a universal primer site and UMIs. Via MiXCR, TCRdb re-called the 5' RACE reads, giving one row per CDR3 protein. The sample includes 150,000 to 200,000 distinct CDR3 sequences, more than 5.5% of them seen just once. This receptor was identified in a young man who received the YFV17D yellow fever vaccine. The chain is built from TRBV11-2 and TRBJ1-5, with D perhaps TRBD1 (5 bases). The sample here was CD4+ T cells sorted from PBMCs, taken 4 to 6 days after the first yellow fever vaccination. DNA of the CDR3: TGTGCCAGCAGCTTAGATAGACAGCCAAATCAGCCCCAGCATTTT. This translates into CASSLDRQPNQPQHF.